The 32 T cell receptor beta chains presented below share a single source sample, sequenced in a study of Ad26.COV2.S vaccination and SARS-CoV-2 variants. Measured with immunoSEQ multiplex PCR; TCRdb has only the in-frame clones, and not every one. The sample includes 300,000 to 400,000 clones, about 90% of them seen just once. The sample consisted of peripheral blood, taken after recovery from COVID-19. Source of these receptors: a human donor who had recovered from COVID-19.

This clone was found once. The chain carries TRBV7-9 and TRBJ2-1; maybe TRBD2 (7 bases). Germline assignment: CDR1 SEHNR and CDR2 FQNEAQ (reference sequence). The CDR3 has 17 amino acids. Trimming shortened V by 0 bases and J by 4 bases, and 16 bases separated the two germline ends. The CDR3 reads CASSLAGGPERYNEQFF. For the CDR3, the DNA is TGTGCCAGCAGCTTAGCGGGGGGGCCCGAGAGGTACAATGAGCAGTTCTTC.

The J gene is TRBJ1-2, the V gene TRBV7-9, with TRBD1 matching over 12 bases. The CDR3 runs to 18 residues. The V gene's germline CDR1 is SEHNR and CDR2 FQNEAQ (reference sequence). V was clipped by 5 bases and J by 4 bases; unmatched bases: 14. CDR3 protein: CASSPSPGQGAFGYGYTF. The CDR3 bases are TGTGCCAGCAGCCCATCCCCGGGACAGGGGGCTTTTGGCTATGGCTACACCTTC. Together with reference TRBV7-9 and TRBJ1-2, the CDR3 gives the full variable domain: DTGVSQNPRHKITKRGQNVTFRCDPISEHNRLYWYRQTLGQGPEFLTYFQNEAQLEKSRLLSDRFSAERPKGSFSTLEIQRTEQGDSAMYLCASSPSPGQGAFGYGYTFGSGTRLTVV.

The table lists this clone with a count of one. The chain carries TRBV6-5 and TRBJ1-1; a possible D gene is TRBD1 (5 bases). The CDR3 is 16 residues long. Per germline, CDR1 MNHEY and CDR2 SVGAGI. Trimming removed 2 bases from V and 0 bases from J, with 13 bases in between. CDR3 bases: TGTGCCAGCAGTTACGGGGGGTGGGAAGTGAACACTGAAGCTTTCTTT. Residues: CASSYGGWEVNTEAFF.

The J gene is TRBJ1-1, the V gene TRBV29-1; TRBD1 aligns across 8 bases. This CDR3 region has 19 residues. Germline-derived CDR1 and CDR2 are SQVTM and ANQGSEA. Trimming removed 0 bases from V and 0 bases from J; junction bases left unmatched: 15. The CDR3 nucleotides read TGCAGCGTTGAAGACGGGGGCTGGACAGGGTCTTTCATGAACACTGAAGCTTTCTTT. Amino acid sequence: CSVEDGGWTGSFMNTEAFF.

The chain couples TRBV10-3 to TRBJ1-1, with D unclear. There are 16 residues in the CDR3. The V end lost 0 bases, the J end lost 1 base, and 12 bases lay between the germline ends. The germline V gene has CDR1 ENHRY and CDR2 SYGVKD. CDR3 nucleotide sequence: TGTGCCATCAGTGAGTCGATCAATCTAAAGAACACTGAAGCTTTCTTT. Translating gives CAISESINLKNTEAFF.

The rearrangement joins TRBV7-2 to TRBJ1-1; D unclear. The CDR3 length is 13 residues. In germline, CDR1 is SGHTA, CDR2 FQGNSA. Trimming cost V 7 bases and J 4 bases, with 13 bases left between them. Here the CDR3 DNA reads TGTGCCAGCACTTCGTTGGTAGGCACTGAAGCTTTCTTT. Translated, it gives CASTSLVGTEAFF.

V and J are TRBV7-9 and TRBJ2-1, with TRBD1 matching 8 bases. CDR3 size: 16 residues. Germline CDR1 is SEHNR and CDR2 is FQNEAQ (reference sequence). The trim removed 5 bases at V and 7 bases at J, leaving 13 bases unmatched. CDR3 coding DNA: TGTGCCAGCAGCCTTGTACCGGGACAGGCATCAAATGAGCAGTTCTTC. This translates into CASSLVPGQASNEQFF.

The CDR3 sequence: CASAEYYYNEQFF. In nucleotides, the CDR3 is TGTGCCAGCGCGGAGTACTACTACAATGAGCAGTTCTTC. V is TRBV2 and J is TRBJ2-1; no clear D. The V and J ends lost 8 bases and 3 bases respectively, with 11 bases between them. Germline lookup yields CDR1 SNHLY and CDR2 FYNNEI. The CDR3 runs 13 residues.

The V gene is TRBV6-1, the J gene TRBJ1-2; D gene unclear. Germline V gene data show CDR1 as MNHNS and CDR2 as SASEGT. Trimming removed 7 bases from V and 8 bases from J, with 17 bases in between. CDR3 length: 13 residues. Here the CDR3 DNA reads TGTGCCAGCACCACCACAGAGTTTGGGGGCTACACCTTC. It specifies CASTTTEFGGYTF.

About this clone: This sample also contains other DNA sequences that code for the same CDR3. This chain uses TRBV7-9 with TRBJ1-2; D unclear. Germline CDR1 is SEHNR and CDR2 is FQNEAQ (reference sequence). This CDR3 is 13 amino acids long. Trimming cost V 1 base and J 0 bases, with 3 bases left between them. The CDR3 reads CASSLGANYGYTF. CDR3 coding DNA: TGTGCCAGCAGCTTAGGAGCTAACTATGGCTACACCTTC. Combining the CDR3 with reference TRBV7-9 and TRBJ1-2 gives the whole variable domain DTGVSQNPRHKITKRGQNVTFRCDPISEHNRLYWYRQTLGQGPEFLTYFQNEAQLEKSRLLSDRFSAERPKGSFSTLEIQRTEQGDSAMYLCASSLGANYGYTFGSGTRLTVV.

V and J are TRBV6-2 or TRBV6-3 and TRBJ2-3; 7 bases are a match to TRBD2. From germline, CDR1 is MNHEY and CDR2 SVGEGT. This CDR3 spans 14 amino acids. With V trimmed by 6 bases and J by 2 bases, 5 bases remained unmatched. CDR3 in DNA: TGTGCCAGCAGCCTTGGGACTAACACAGATACGCAGTATTTT. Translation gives CASSLGTNTDTQYF.

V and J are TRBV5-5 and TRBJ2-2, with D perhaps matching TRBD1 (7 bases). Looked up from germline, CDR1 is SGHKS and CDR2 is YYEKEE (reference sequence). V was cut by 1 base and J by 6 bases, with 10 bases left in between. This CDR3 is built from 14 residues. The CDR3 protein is CASSLQGEAGELFF. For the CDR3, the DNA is TGTGCCAGCAGCTTGCAGGGGGAGGCCGGGGAGCTGTTTTTT. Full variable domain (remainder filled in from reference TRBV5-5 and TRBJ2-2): DAGVTQSPTHLIKTRGQQVTLRCSPISGHKSVSWYQQVLGQGPQFIFQYYEKEERGRGNFPDRFSARQFPNYSSELNVNALLLGDSALYLCASSLQGEAGELFFGEGSRLTVL.

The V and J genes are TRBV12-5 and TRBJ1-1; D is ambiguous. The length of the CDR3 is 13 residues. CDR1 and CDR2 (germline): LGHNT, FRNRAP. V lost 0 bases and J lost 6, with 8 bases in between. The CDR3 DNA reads TGTGCTAGTGGTTTGGTACTCGGCTCTGAAGCTTTCTTT. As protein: CASGLVLGSEAFF.

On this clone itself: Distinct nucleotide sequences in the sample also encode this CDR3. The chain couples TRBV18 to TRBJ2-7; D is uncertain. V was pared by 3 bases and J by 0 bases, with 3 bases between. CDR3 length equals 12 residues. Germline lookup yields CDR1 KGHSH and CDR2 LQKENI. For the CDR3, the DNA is TGTGCCAGCTCACCGAGCTCCTACGAGCAGTACTTC. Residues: CASSPSSYEQYF.

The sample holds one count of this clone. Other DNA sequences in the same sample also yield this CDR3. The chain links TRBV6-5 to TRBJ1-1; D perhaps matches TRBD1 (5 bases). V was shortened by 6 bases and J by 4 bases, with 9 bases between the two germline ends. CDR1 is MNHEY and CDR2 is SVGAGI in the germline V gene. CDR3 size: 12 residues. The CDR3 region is CASRRGPTEAFF. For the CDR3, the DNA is TGTGCCAGCAGAAGGGGACCCACTGAAGCTTTCTTT.

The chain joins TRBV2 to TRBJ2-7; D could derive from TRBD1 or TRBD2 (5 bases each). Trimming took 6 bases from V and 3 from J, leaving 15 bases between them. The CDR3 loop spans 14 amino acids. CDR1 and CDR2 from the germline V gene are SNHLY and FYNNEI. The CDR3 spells CASRQMRGGYEQYF. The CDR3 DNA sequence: TGTGCCAGCAGACAGATGAGGGGCGGCTACGAGCAGTACTTC.

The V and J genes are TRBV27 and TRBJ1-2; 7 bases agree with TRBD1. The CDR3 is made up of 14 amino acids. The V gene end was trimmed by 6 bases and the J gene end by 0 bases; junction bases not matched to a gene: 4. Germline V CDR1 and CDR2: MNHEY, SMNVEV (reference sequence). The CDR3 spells CASRQGTSNYGYTF. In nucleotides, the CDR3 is TGTGCCAGCAGACAGGGGACCTCTAACTATGGCTACACCTTC.

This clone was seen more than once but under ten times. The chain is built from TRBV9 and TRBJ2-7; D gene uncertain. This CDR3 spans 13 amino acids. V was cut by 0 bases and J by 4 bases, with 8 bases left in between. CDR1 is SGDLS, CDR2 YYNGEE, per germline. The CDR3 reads CASSVEPGYEQYF. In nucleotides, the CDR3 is TGTGCCAGCAGCGTAGAGCCCGGGTACGAGCAGTACTTC. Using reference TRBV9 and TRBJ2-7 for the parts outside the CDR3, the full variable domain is DSGVTQTPKHLITATGQRVTLRCSPRSGDLSVYWYQQSLDQGLQFLIQYYNGEERAKGNILERFSAQQFPDLHSELNLSSLELGDSALYFCASSVEPGYEQYFGPGTRLTVT.

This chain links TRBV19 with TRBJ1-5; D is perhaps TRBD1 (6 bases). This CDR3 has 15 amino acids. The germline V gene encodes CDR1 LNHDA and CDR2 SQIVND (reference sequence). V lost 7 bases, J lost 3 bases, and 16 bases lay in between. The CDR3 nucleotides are TGTGCCAGTAATCCCCAAAGGGGGACCAATCAGCCCCAGCATTTT. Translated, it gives CASNPQRGTNQPQHF.

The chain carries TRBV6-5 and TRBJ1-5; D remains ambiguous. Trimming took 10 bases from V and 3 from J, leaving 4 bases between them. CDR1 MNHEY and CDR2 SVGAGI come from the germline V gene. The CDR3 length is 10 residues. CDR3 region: CATTNQPQHF. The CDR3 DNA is TGTGCCACAACCAATCAGCCCCAGCATTTT.

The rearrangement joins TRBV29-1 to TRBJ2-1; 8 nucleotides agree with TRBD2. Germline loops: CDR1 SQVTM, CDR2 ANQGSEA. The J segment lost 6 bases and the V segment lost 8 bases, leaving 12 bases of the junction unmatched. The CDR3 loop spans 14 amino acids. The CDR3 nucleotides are TGCAGCTCGACCGGGGGGGCCTCATTCAATGAGCAGTTCTTC. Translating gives CSSTGGASFNEQFF.

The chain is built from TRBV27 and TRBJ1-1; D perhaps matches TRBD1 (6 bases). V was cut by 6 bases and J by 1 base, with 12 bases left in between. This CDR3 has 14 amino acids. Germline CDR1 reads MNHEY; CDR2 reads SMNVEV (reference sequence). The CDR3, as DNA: TGTGCCAGCAGCTTGGTACAGGGGAACACTGAAGCTTTCTTT. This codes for CASSLVQGNTEAFF.

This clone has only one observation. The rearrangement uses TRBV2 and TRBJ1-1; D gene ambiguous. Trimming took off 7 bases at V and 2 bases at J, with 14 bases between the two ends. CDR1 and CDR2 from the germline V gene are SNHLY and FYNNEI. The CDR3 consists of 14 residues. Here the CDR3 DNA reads TGTGCCAGCACCAGAATTACATCTAACACTGAAGCTTTCTTT. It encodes CASTRITSNTEAFF.

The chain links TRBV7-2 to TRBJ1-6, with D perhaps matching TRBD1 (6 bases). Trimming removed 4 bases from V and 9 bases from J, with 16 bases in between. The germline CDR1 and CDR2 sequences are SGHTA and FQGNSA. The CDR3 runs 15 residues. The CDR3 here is CASSYRGQGSSPLHF. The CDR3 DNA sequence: TGTGCCAGCAGCTACCGAGGCCAGGGGAGTTCACCCCTCCACTTT.

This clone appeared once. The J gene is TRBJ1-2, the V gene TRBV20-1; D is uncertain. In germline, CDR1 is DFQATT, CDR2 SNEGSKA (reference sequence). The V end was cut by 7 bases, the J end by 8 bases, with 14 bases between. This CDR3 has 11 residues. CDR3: CSGKDPEGYTF. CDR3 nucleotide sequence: TGCAGTGGGAAGGACCCGGAAGGCTACACCTTC.

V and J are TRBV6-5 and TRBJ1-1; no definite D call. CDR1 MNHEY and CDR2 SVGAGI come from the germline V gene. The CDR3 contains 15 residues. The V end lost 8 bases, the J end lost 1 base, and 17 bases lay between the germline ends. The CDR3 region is CASRTTITSNTEAFF. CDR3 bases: TGTGCCAGCCGCACCACCATAACGTCGAACACTGAAGCTTTCTTT.

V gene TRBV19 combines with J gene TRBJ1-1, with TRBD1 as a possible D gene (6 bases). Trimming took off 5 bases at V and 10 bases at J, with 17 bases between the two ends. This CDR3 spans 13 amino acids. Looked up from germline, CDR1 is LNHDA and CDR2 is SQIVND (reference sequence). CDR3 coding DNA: TGTGCCAGTAGTGTACAACAGGGTTTGGGAGCTTTCTTT. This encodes CASSVQQGLGAFF.

CDR3 nucleotide sequence: TGTGCCAGCAGGGTGGGAGAGACCCAGTACTTC. Amino acids: CASRVGETQYF. J is TRBJ2-5 and V is TRBV11-1, with D unclear. Germline values: CDR1 SGHAT, CDR2 FQDESV (reference sequence). The germline V and J ends were trimmed by 6 bases and 4 bases, with 6 bases remaining between them. This CDR3 contains 11 residues.

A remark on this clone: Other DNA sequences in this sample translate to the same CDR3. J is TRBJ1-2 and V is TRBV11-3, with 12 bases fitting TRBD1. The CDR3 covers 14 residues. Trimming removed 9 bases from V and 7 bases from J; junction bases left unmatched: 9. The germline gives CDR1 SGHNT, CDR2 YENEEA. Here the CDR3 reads CARKRGDRGLGYTF. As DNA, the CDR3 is TGTGCCAGAAAACGGGGGGACAGGGGGCTTGGCTACACCTTC.

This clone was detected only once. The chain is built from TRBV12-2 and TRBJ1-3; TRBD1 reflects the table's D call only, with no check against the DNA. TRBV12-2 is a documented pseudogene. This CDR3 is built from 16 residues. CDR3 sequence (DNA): TGTGCAAGTCGCTTAGAGAAGGGGGTGAATGGAAACACCATATATTTT. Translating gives CASRLEKGVNGNTIYF.

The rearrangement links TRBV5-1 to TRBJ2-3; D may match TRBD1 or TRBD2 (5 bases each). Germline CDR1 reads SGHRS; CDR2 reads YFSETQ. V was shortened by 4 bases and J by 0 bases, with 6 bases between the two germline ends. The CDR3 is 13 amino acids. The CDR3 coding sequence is TGCGCCAGCAGCCGGGACAGCACAGATACGCAGTATTTT. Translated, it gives CASSRDSTDTQYF. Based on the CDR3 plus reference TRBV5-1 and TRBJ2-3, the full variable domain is KAGVTQTPRYLIKTRGQQVTLSCSPISGHRSVSWYQQTPGQGLQFLFEYFSETQRNKGNFPGRFSGRQFSNSRSEMNVSTLELGDSALYLCASSRDSTDTQYFGPGTRLTVL.

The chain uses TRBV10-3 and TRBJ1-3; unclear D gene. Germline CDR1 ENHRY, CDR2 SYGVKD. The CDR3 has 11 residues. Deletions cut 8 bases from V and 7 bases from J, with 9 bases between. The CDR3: CAISTGNTIYF. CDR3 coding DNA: TGTGCCATCTCTACGGGGAACACCATATATTTT.